The T cell receptor (beta chain) under discussion was sequenced for a study of blood T cell repertoires in COVID-19 (dated by TCRdb to about 2020). A note on the overall study: Collaborator samples came from the United States, Italy and Spain and covered acute and convalescent phases of COVID-19. Samples were obtained from the ongoing ImmuneRACE study (first 160 participants) and from 1,254 subjects provided by 6 global collaborators. Subjects who had been exposed to COVID-19, were actively infected with it, or had recovered from it provided the deeply sampled blood TCRbeta repertoires that made up the dataset. Where available, HLA class I and class II types were taken from metadata supplied by the sample provider and were not determined by assay-based typing. The repertoires were released in a freely available public database meant as a resource for research on the immune response to SARS-CoV-2. A de-identified subject ID, COVID-19 status, age in years and sex were almost always included in the sample metadata. The material from the prospective study consisted of cDNA or gDNA derived from T cells, B-cell-depleted T cells, or PBMCs. General conclusions and limits of the study: How much clinical and demographic metadata was included differed by source and by participant, and the metadata was provided uncurated.

TCRbeta CDR3 regions were amplified from genomic DNA using the immunoSEQ Assay, a bias-controlled multiplex PCR. As for the original processing: Within the assay, amplification of reference gene primers was used to estimate how many nucleated cells each sample contained. Sequence reads were collapsed and filtered to measure the absolute abundance of every unique TCRbeta CDR3 rearrangement. Productive Simpson clonality was computed per sample as the square root of Simpson's diversity index over productive rearrangements. Not all clones reach the TCRdb copy of this immuneACCESS table, which keeps in-frame sequences only. Checked studies attribute under half of the gap to unresolved V genes and leave the rest unexplained. V, J and clone size reflect that table, while D and trimming were determined from the DNA. The sample records around 200,000 clones, around 83% of which are singletons. In total, the top ten clones hold just over 8.5% of the sample.

Worth noting for this clone: Its antigen is currently not known. Per-nucleotide qualities are absent, and no much larger clonotype sits a single base away.

Whole blood was collected in K2EDTA tubes by collaborating institutions according to the institutions' own protocols. For TCRbeta analysis, collaborators shipped samples in one of three forms: frozen whole blood, isolated PBMCs, or DNA extracted from either of those sample types. From the cysteine up to the phenylalanine, the CDR3 has a length of 16 residues. Solely the CDR3 DNA is kept, with 48 bases framed from the first base. Trimming removed 6 bases from V and 0 bases from J, leaving 16 bases between the germline ends. The germline V gene gives CDR1 as KGHSH and CDR2 as LQKENI. The sequence links TRBV18 to TRBJ2-3, and the D gene may be TRBD1, 6 bases matching. What was sequenced was peripheral blood. The source is a man in his forties with active or convalescent COVID-19. The CDR3 reads as follows: CASSLGAIASTDTQYF. The nucleotide sequence is TGTGCCAGCTCCCTGGGGGCAATTGCTAGCACAGATACGCAGTATTTT.